One T cell receptor beta chain is described in this entry. The antigen remains undetermined. Losses at the gene ends were 7 bases for V and 0 bases for J; bases not matched to a gene: 6. The CDR3 runs 14 residues. CDR1 LNHDA and CDR2 SQIVND come from the germline V gene (reference sequence). Before the COVID-19 pandemic, during about 2010-2018, CD4+ T cells were taken from unexposed donors. Isolation of CD4+ T cells took place after less than twelve days in culture. The data were taken from a study of CD4 T cells in relation to SARS-CoV-2 and coronaviruses. TCRdb's table, derived via immunoSEQ multiplex PCR, lists solely in-frame clones and lacks some. The sample lists about 18,000 clones; roughly 77% were seen once.

This clonotype was sampled from a human donor in good health. The specimen sequenced was CD4+ T cells from PBMCs, cultured in vitro. The chain uses TRBV19 and TRBJ2-7; 7 bases agree with TRBD1. CDR3 DNA: TGTGCCAGTATGGAGACAGGGTCCTCCTACGAGCAGTACTTC. This encodes CASMETGSSYEQYF.